The subject of this entry is one T cell receptor (beta chain). The data originate from a study of blood T cell repertoires in COVID-19. Looking at the study overall: Sources were T cells, B-cell-depleted T cells, or PBMCs; the material itself was cDNA or gDNA.

The table came from immunoSEQ multiplex PCR; TCRdb's copy has only in-frame clones and leaves some out. The sample records about 150,000 clones, roughly 85% being singletons. Germline V gives CDR1 SGHTA, CDR2 FQGNSA. Germline trimming cut 5 bases from V and 5 bases from J; bases unmatched to any gene: 7. CDR3 length: 14 amino acids. This clonotype was sampled from a human donor with acute or convalescent COVID-19. The donor label of this sample is uncertain. Sequenced sample: peripheral blood. The rearrangement links TRBV7-2 to TRBJ2-5; 8 bases map to TRBD1. CDR3 in amino acids: CASSISTGAETQYF. CDR3 in DNA: TGTGCCAGCAGCATCTCGACAGGGGCGGAGACCCAGTACTTC.